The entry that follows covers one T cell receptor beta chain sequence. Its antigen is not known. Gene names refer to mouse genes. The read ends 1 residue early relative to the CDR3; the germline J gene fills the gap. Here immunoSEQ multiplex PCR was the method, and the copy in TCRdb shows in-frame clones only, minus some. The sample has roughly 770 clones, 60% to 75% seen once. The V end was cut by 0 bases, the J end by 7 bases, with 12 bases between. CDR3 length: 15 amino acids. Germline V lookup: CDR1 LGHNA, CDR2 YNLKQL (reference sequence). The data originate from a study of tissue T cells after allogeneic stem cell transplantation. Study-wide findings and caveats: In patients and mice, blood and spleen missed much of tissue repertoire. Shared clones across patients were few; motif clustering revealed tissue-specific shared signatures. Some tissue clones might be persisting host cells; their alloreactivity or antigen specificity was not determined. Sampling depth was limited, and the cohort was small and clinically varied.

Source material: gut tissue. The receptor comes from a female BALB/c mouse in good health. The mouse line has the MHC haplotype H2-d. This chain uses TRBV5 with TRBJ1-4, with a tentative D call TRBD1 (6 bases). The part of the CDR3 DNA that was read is TGTGCCAGCAGCCAAGAAGCCAGGGGAGCCGAAAGATTATTT. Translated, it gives CASSQEARGAERLF. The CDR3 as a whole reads CASSQEARGAERLFF.